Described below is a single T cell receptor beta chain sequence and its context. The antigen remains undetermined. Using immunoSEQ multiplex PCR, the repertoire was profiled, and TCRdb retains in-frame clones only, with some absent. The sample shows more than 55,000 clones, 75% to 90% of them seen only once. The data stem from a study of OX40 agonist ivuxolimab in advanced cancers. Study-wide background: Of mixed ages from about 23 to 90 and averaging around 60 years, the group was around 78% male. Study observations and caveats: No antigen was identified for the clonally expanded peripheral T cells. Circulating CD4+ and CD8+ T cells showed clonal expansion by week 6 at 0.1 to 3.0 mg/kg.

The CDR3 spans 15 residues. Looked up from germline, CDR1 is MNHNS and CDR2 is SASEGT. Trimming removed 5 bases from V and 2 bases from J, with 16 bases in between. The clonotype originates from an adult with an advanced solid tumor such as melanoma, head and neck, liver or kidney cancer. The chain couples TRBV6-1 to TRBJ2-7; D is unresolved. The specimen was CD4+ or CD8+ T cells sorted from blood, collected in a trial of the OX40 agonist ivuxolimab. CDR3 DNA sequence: TGTGCCAGCAGTATCGTGGTGGGCAGAACCTACGAGCAGTACTTC. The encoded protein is CASSIVVGRTYEQYF.